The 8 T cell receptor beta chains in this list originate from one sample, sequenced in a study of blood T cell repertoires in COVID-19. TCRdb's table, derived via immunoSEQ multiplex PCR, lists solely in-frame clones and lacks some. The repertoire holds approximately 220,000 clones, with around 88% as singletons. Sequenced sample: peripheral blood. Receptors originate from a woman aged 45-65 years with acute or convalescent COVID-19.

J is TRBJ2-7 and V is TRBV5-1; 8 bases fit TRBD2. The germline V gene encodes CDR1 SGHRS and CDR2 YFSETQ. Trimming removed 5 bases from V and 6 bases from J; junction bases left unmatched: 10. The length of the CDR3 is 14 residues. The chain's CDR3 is CASRILAAGGEQYF. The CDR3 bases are TGCGCCAGCAGGATCCTAGCGGCGGGGGGCGAGCAGTACTTC.

This CDR3 is CASSPTTGFQPQHF. For the CDR3, the DNA is TGTGCCAGTAGCCCCACGACAGGTTTTCAGCCCCAGCATTTT. V gene TRBV19 combines with J gene TRBJ1-5; D may be TRBD1 (6 bases). V lost 6 bases, J lost 6 bases, and 15 bases lay in between. This CDR3 is built from 14 residues. Germline values: CDR1 LNHDA, CDR2 SQIVND (reference sequence).

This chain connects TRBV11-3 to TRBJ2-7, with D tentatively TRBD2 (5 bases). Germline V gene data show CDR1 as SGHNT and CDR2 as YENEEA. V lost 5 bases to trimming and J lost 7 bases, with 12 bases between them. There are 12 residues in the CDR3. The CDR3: CASSTRGGEQYF. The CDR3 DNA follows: TGTGCCAGCAGCACCAGAGGCGGGGAGCAGTACTTC.

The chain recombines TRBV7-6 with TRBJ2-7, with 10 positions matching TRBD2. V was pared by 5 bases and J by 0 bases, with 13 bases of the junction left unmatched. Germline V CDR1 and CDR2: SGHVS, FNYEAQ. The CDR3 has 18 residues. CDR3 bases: TGTGCCAGCAGCCTGCTACCTCCGACTAGCGGGTACTCCTACGAGCAGTACTTC. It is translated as CASSLLPPTSGYSYEQYF.

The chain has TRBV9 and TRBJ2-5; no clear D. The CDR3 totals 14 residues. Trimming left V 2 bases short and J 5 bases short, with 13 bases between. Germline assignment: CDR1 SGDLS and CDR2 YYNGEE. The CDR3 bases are TGTGCCAGCAGCGTCCTACCGACCGGGGAGACCCAGTACTTC. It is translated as CASSVLPTGETQYF.

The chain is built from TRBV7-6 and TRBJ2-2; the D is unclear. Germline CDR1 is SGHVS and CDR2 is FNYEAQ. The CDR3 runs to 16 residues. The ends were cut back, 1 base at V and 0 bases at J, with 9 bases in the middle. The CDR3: CASSLEHSTNTGELFF. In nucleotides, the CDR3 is TGTGCCAGCAGCTTAGAGCACAGTACGAACACCGGGGAGCTGTTTTTT.

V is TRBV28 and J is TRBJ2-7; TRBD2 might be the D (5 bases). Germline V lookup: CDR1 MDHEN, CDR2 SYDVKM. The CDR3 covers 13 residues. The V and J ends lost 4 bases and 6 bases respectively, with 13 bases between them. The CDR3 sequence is CASSSPGVGEQYF. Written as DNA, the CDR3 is TGTGCCAGCAGTTCCCCCGGGGTAGGCGAGCAGTACTTC.

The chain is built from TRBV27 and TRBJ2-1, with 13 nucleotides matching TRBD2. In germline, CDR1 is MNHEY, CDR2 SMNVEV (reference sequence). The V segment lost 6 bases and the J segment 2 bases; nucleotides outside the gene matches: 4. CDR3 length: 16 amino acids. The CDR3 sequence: CASRSGLAGTYNEQFF. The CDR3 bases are TGTGCCAGCAGGTCGGGACTAGCGGGAACCTACAATGAGCAGTTCTTC.